The 18 T cell receptor beta chains in this list originate from one sample, sequenced in a study of early T cells in non-severe SARS-CoV-2 infection. TCRdb recomputed calls from the 5' RACE reads with MiXCR, one row per CDR3 protein. The table lists 45,000 or so distinct CDR3 sequences, approximately 6% of them singletons. Input material: whole blood. These TCRs come from an adult who was a healthcare worker with PCR-confirmed SARS-CoV-2 infection or an uninfected control (not recorded which).

Ten or more counts support this clonotype. The chain employs TRBV2 and TRBJ2-3; D call uncertain. Per germline, CDR1 SNHLY and CDR2 FYNNEI. Trimming took 6 bases from V and 6 from J, leaving 10 bases between them. This CDR3 is 12 amino acids long. CDR3 protein: CASSQEADTQYF. CDR3 coding DNA: TGTGCCAGCAGCCAGGAAGCGGATACGCAGTATTTT.

This clonotype was detected a few times. The chain joins TRBV7-8 to TRBJ1-6; D remains unclear. V lost 3 bases, J lost 18 bases, and 18 bases lay in between. There are 13 residues in the CDR3. CDR1 and CDR2 from the germline V gene are SGHVS and FQNEAQ. In DNA, the CDR3 is TGTGCCAGCAGCTTTTCTACCTGGGAGCCTCCCCACTTT. Translated: CASSFSTWEPPHF.

CDR3 in DNA: TGTGCCAGCAGCTTGGATCTAGTCAAAAACATTCAGTACTTC. Protein sequence: CASSLDLVKNIQYF. This chain connects TRBV5-6 to TRBJ2-4; no clear D. Between the trimmed V and J ends, which lost 0 bases and 3 bases, there was a span of 7 bases. CDR1 SGHDT and CDR2 YYEEEE come from the germline V gene. The CDR3 is made up of 14 amino acids.

This clonotype occurred many times. J is TRBJ1-1 and V is TRBV20-1; D is unresolved. Trimming removed 6 bases at V and 0 bases at J, with 17 bases between. This CDR3 contains 15 residues. From germline, CDR1 is DFQATT and CDR2 SNEGSKA (reference sequence). This chain's CDR3 is CSAMEAGRMNTEAFF. DNA of the CDR3: TGCAGTGCCATGGAAGCAGGTCGCATGAACACTGAAGCTTTCTTT.

V and J are TRBV27 and TRBJ2-1, with a possible D match to TRBD1 (5 bases). Germline V gene sequence: CDR1 MNHEY, CDR2 SMNVEV (reference sequence). There are 13 residues in the CDR3. Trimming took off 6 bases at V and 8 bases at J, with 14 bases between the two ends. CDR3 DNA: TGTGCCAGCAGCCGGACAATTCGGGATGAGCAGTTCTTC. Its translation: CASSRTIRDEQFF.

This clonotype was recorded a few times. This chain connects TRBV6-2 or TRBV6-3 to TRBJ1-5, with 8 bases that match TRBD1. CDR3 length equals 17 residues. Germline trimming cut 6 bases from V and 0 bases from J; bases unmatched to any gene: 10. Germline V gene data show CDR1 as MNHEY and CDR2 as SVGEGT. DNA for the CDR3: TGTGCCAGCAGGGGCGACAGGGGCGTTAATAGCAATCAGCCCCAGCATTTT. This encodes CASRGDRGVNSNQPQHF.

This clonotype was seen a handful of times. The rearrangement uses TRBV7-2 and TRBJ2-5; 12 bases map to TRBD2. The CDR3 is 17 residues long. CDR1 is SGHTA and CDR2 is FQGNSA in the germline V gene. The trim removed 0 bases at V and 6 bases at J, leaving 8 bases unmatched. CDR3 protein: CASSLAPSGGAEKTQYF. DNA of the CDR3: TGTGCCAGCAGCTTAGCTCCTAGCGGGGGGGCAGAGAAGACCCAGTACTTC. Variable domain in full (rest from reference TRBV7-2 and TRBJ2-5): GAGVSQSPSNKVTEKGKDVELRCDPISGHTALYWYRQSLGQGLEFLIYFQGNSAPDKSGLPSDRFSAERTGGSVSTLTIQRTQQEDSAVYLCASSLAPSGGAEKTQYFGPGTRLLVL.

This clonotype has a count of ten or more. The chain is built from TRBV27 and TRBJ1-4, with 8 bases matching TRBD1. The CDR3 totals 14 residues. Germline-derived CDR1 and CDR2 are MNHEY and SMNVEV (reference sequence). After removal of 6 bases from V and 7 bases from J, the junction contained 7 bases not matched to a gene. This CDR3 is CASRIQGVGEKLFF. The CDR3 DNA is TGTGCCAGCAGAATACAGGGGGTCGGTGAAAAACTGTTTTTT.

Many counts were recorded for this clonotype. The chain employs TRBV29-1 and TRBJ2-7; TRBD2 matches 12 bases. Per the germline V gene, CDR1 is SQVTM and CDR2 is ANQGSEA. This CDR3 comprises 13 residues. V lost 7 bases to trimming and J lost 3 bases; unmatched junction nucleotides: 4. The CDR3 reads CSGRTSGDYEQYF. The CDR3 DNA follows: TGCAGCGGGAGGACTAGCGGGGACTACGAGCAGTACTTC.

In this sample, this clonotype turned up many times. The J gene is TRBJ2-2, the V gene TRBV11-2; 9 positions agree with TRBD1. Germline CDR1 reads SGHAT; CDR2 reads FQNNGV. The V and J ends lost 5 bases and 4 bases, in that order; junction bases with no gene match: 2. The CDR3 contains 14 residues. CDR3 protein: CASSLQGATGELFF. The CDR3 DNA is TGTGCCAGCAGCCTACAGGGGGCCACCGGGGAGCTGTTTTTT.

This clonotype was counted many times. J is TRBJ1-1 and V is TRBV25-1; maybe TRBD1 (6 bases). Trimming took off 4 bases at V and 1 base at J, with 10 bases between the two ends. Germline CDR1 reads MGHDK; CDR2 reads SYGVNS. This CDR3 is 14 amino acids long. The DNA for the CDR3 is TGTGCCAGCAGTGTCTCGGGACAGAACACTGAAGCTTTCTTT. This encodes CASSVSGQNTEAFF.

The chain uses TRBV4-1 and TRBJ2-3; D is unresolved. Trimming took 0 bases from V and 0 from J, leaving 7 bases between them. Germline V CDR1 and CDR2: MGHRA, YSYEKL. The CDR3 loop spans 15 amino acids. The CDR3 region is CASSQEGASTDTQYF. CDR3 sequence (DNA): TGCGCCAGCAGCCAAGAAGGAGCCAGCACAGATACGCAGTATTTT.

The rearrangement links TRBV7-9 to TRBJ1-2; D not certain. CDR3 length equals 14 residues. With 1 base removed from V and 3 bases from J, the gap between germline ends came to 9 bases. The germline V gene encodes CDR1 SEHNR and CDR2 FQNEAQ (reference sequence). The CDR3 loop reads CASSLGGYYYGYTF. The CDR3 DNA reads TGTGCCAGCAGCTTAGGGGGATATTACTATGGCTACACCTTC.

V and J are TRBV30 and TRBJ2-3; D is undetermined. The CDR3 has 14 amino acids. Germline V lookup: CDR1 GTSNPN, CDR2 SVGIG (reference sequence). Trimming took off 2 bases at V and 3 bases at J, with 12 bases between the two ends. The CDR3: CAWSSLTGTDTQYF. The CDR3 coding sequence is TGTGCCTGGAGTTCACTAACGGGTACAGATACGCAGTATTTT.

The V and J genes are TRBV6-5 and TRBJ2-1; D may be TRBD1 or TRBD2 (7 bases each). Germline-derived CDR1 and CDR2 are MNHEY and SVGAGI. This CDR3 spans 15 amino acids. The germline V and J ends were trimmed by 4 bases and 3 bases, with 13 bases remaining between them. CDR3: CASSSQGGDYNEQFF. The DNA for the CDR3 is TGTGCCAGCAGTTCGCAGGGGGGGGACTACAATGAGCAGTTCTTC.

The table lists this clonotype with many counts. This chain joins TRBV5-1 and TRBJ2-3; D may correspond to TRBD1 or TRBD2 (5 bases each). The germline V gene has CDR1 SGHRS and CDR2 YFSETQ. Between the trimmed V and J ends, which lost 0 bases and 4 bases, there was a span of 9 bases. The CDR3 consists of 14 residues. CDR3 in amino acids: CASSLGGSADTQYF. In DNA form, the CDR3 reads TGCGCCAGCAGCTTGGGGGGGAGTGCAGATACGCAGTATTTT.

This clonotype was seen at least ten times. The genes are TRBV11-2 and TRBJ2-3; D possibly corresponds to TRBD2 (6 bases). CDR1 is SGHAT, CDR2 FQNNGV, per germline. The CDR3 is 16 residues long. V dropped 1 base and J dropped 2 bases, with 13 bases sitting between them. The CDR3 sequence: CASSLVGGSPTDTQYF. DNA of the CDR3: TGTGCCAGCAGCTTAGTTGGGGGGAGCCCCACAGATACGCAGTATTTT. Drawing the rest from reference TRBV11-2 and TRBJ2-3, the complete variable domain is EAGVAQSPRYKIIEKRQSVAFWCNPISGHATLYWYQQILGQGPKLLIQFQNNGVVDDSQLPKDRFSAERLKGVDSTLKIQPAKLEDSAVYLCASSLVGGSPTDTQYFGPGTRLTVL.

This clonotype was picked up a small number of times. V and J are TRBV5-6 and TRBJ1-4; 10 nucleotides match TRBD1. The V segment lost 0 bases and the J segment 13 bases; nucleotides outside the gene matches: 12. The CDR3 runs to 16 residues. Germline lookup yields CDR1 SGHDT and CDR2 YYEEEE. The CDR3 reads CASSLAGTGEGERLFF. The CDR3 DNA follows: TGTGCCAGCAGCTTGGCCGGGACAGGGGAAGGGGAACGACTGTTTTTT.